This T cell receptor beta chain derives from a study of control samples from healthy donors and cancer patients. Measured with immunoSEQ multiplex PCR; TCRdb has only the in-frame clones, and not every one. Of fewer than 200,000 clones listed, just over 90% are singletons. This CDR3 has 18 residues. Germline V gene data show CDR1 as MDHEN and CDR2 as SYDVKM. The V and J ends lost 6 bases and 0 bases, in that order; junction bases with no gene match: 14. This clone was counted at least ten times. This TCR came from a man between 25 and 39 years old in good health. The genes are TRBV28 and TRBJ1-5, with 7 positions matching TRBD1. The sequencing input was blood. CDR3 sequence (DNA): TGTGCCAGCAGCCCAAGGGGACAGACTCCCCATAGCAATCAGCCCCAGCATTTT. It encodes CASSPRGQTPHSNQPQHF.